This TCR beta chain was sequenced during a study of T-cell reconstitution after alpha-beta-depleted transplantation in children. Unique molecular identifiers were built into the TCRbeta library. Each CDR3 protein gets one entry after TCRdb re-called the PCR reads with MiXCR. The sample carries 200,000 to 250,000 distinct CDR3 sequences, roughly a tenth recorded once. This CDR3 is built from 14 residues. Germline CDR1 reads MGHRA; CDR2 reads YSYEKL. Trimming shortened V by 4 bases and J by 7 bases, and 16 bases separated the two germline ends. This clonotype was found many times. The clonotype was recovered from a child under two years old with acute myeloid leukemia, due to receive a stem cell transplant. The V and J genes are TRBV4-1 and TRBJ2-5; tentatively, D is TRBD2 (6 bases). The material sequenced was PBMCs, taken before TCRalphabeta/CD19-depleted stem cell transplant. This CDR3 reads CASSREAGPGTQYF. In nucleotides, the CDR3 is TGCGCCAGCAGCCGTGAAGCGGGCCCCGGGACCCAGTACTTC.